These T cell receptor beta chains were read from a single sample in a study of T cell responses to AZD1222 COVID-19 vaccine. Produced via immunoSEQ multiplex PCR; TCRdb's table is partial and in-frame only. The sample lists 120,000 or so clones; over 75% were seen once. The sample was peripheral blood, taken on day 0 of AZD1222 vaccination. The receptors were gathered from an adult in good health. Both conserved end residues are trimmed from each CDR3. Fields, in order: CDR3 protein, V gene, J gene.

cdr3_aa: ASTGGGGANTEAF
v_call: TRBV28
j_call: TRBJ1-1

cdr3_aa: AWSLNYEQY
v_call: TRBV30
j_call: TRBJ2-7

cdr3_aa: ASTRTASYEQY
v_call: TRBV6-6
j_call: TRBJ2-7

cdr3_aa: ASTQLTTPGEQY
v_call: TRBV5-6
j_call: TRBJ2-7

cdr3_aa: TSSQDWDRLGEKLF
v_call: TRBV1
j_call: TRBJ1-4

cdr3_aa: AISAGGFGNTIY
v_call: TRBV10-3
j_call: TRBJ1-3

cdr3_aa: ASSDRGRVAKNIQY
v_call: TRBV5-1
j_call: TRBJ2-4

cdr3_aa: ASRTQGAKNYGYT
v_call: TRBV19
j_call: TRBJ1-2

cdr3_aa: ASSVEEIGVEAF
v_call: TRBV9
j_call: TRBJ1-1

cdr3_aa: ASSYGGPTNEKLF
v_call: TRBV6-5
j_call: TRBJ1-4

cdr3_aa: ASRAPAGREATGNTIY
v_call: TRBV2
j_call: TRBJ1-3

cdr3_aa: ATRLGQGPPYNSPLH
v_call: TRBV10-3
j_call: TRBJ1-6

cdr3_aa: ASSQGSRRLNTEAF
v_call: TRBV3-1/TRBV3-2
j_call: TRBJ1-1

cdr3_aa: ASSTRPGTGAPNEKLF
v_call: TRBV19
j_call: TRBJ1-4

cdr3_aa: ASGPEAF
v_call: TRBV9
j_call: TRBJ1-1

cdr3_aa: ASSTTTPNTGELF
v_call: TRBV7-8
j_call: TRBJ2-2

cdr3_aa: ASSYGQENTGELF
v_call: TRBV6-6
j_call: TRBJ2-2

cdr3_aa: ATSDRTVDGEKLF
v_call: TRBV24-1
j_call: TRBJ1-4

cdr3_aa: ASSPDYYEQY
v_call: TRBV27
j_call: TRBJ2-7

cdr3_aa: AWSVQQDQPQH
v_call: TRBV30
j_call: TRBJ1-5

cdr3_aa: ASSLRGQEKLF
v_call: TRBV11-1
j_call: TRBJ1-4

cdr3_aa: ASSYNRVLTYEQY
v_call: TRBV6-5
j_call: TRBJ2-7

cdr3_aa: AISDFERASV
v_call: TRBV10-3
j_call: TRBJ2-1

cdr3_aa: AISDSPGSQPQH
v_call: TRBV10-3
j_call: TRBJ1-5

cdr3_aa: ATSRDLNRGYEQY
v_call: TRBV15
j_call: TRBJ2-7

cdr3_aa: ASSHSGPNTEAF
v_call: TRBV3-1/TRBV3-2
j_call: TRBJ1-1

cdr3_aa: ASSLLAGGPYNEQF
v_call: TRBV27
j_call: TRBJ2-1

cdr3_aa: ASSLVPSISPLH
v_call: TRBV28
j_call: TRBJ1-6

cdr3_aa: ATGPSATNEKLF
v_call: TRBV10-3
j_call: TRBJ1-4

cdr3_aa: ASSLQEGLHSNQPQH
v_call: TRBV4-1
j_call: TRBJ1-5

cdr3_aa: ASSYGQGREKLF
v_call: TRBV7-6
j_call: TRBJ1-4

cdr3_aa: ASSLRESGGPETQY
v_call: TRBV11-2
j_call: TRBJ2-5

cdr3_aa: SGHREMNTEAF
v_call: TRBV29-1
j_call: TRBJ1-1

cdr3_aa: ASSLAVGTPLH
v_call: TRBV7-9
j_call: TRBJ1-6

cdr3_aa: ASSREGGPYNEQF
v_call: TRBV5-4
j_call: TRBJ2-1

cdr3_aa: ASSSGTKGTRQY
v_call: TRBV6-5
j_call: TRBJ2-7

cdr3_aa: ASSQVPRVGLRENIQY
v_call: TRBV4-1
j_call: TRBJ2-4

cdr3_aa: ASSNEERGLRGYT
v_call: TRBV2
j_call: TRBJ1-2

cdr3_aa: ASSLRVSGANVLT
v_call: TRBV7-8
j_call: TRBJ2-6

cdr3_aa: ASSTRETQY
v_call: TRBV28
j_call: TRBJ2-5

cdr3_aa: ASSLEGGYT
v_call: TRBV7-9
j_call: TRBJ1-2

cdr3_aa: ASSLAPLAGWYEQY
v_call: TRBV7-2
j_call: TRBJ2-7

cdr3_aa: ASSDPGHNEQF
v_call: TRBV6-4
j_call: TRBJ2-1

cdr3_aa: ASRLAGLQETQY
v_call: TRBV5-4
j_call: TRBJ2-5

cdr3_aa: SVTQDPTYGYT
v_call: TRBV29-1
j_call: TRBJ1-2

cdr3_aa: ASSDGPEGTEAF
v_call: TRBV6-4
j_call: TRBJ1-1

cdr3_aa: ASSLDGTLDEQY
v_call: TRBV7-2
j_call: TRBJ2-7

cdr3_aa: ASSSRQGGEKLF
v_call: TRBV27
j_call: TRBJ1-4

cdr3_aa: ASSLSGAQLTYNEQF
v_call: TRBV6-6
j_call: TRBJ2-1

cdr3_aa: ASSPSGVTYGYT
v_call: TRBV18
j_call: TRBJ1-2

cdr3_aa: ASSEKGGANYGYT
v_call: TRBV6-1
j_call: TRBJ1-2

cdr3_aa: ASSLIGRGNTEAF
v_call: TRBV28
j_call: TRBJ1-1

cdr3_aa: ASSQGSGTGSYEQY
v_call: TRBV3-1/TRBV3-2
j_call: TRBJ2-7